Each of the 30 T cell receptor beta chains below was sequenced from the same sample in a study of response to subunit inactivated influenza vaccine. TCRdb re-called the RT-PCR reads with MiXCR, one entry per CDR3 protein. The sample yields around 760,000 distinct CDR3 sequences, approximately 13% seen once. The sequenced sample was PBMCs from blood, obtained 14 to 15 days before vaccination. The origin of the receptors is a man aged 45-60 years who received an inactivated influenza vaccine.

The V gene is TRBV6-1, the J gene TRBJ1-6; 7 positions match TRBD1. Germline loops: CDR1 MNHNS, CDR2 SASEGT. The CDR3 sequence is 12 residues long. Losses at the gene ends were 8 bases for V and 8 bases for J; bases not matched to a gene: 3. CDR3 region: CASLTGDSPLHF. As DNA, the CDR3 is TGTGCCAGCCTCACAGGGGATTCACCCCTCCACTTT.

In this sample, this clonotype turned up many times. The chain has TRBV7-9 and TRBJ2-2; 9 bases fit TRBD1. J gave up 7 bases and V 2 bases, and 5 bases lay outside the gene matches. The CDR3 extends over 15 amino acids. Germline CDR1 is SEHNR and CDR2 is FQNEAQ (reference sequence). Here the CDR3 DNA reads TGTGCCAGCAGCTTATCTGGGACAGGGATCGGGGAGCTGTTTTTT. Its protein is CASSLSGTGIGELFF. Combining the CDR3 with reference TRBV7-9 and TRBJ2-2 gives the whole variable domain DTGVSQNPRHKITKRGQNVTFRCDPISEHNRLYWYRQTLGQGPEFLTYFQNEAQLEKSRLLSDRFSAERPKGSFSTLEIQRTEQGDSAMYLCASSLSGTGIGELFFGEGSRLTVL.

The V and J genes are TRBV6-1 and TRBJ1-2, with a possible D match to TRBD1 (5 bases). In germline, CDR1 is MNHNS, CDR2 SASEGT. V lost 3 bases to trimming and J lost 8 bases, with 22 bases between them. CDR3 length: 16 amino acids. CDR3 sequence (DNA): TGTGCCAGCAGTGATGGGGGTTTTCGAGATAAAGCCGGCTACACCTTC. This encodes CASSDGGFRDKAGYTF.

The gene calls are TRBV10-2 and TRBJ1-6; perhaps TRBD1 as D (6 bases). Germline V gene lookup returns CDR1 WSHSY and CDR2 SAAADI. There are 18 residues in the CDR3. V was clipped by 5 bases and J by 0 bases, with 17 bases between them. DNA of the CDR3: TGCGCCAGCAGTTACCACAGGGTTTTGAGCTCCTATAATTCACCCCTCCACTTT. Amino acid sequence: CASSYHRVLSSYNSPLHF.

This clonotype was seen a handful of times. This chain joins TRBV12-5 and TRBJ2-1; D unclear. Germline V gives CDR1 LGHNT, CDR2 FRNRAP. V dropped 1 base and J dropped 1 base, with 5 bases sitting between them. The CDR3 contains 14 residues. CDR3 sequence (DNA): TGTGCTAGTGGTTTGGGGCTATCCTACAATGAGCAGTTCTTC. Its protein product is CASGLGLSYNEQFF.

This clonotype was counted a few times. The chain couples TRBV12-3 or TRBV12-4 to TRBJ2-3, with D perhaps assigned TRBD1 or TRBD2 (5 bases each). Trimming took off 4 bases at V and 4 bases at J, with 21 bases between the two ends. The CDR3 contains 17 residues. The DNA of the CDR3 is TGTGCCAGCAGTTCCACCAGGGACGCCATTGGGTCAGATACGCAGTATTTT. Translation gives CASSSTRDAIGSDTQYF.

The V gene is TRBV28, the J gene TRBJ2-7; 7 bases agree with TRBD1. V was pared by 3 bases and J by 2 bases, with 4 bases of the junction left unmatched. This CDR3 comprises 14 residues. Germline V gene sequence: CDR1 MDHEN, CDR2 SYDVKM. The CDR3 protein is CASSFGTAPYEQYF. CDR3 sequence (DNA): TGTGCCAGCAGTTTCGGGACAGCACCCTACGAGCAGTACTTC.

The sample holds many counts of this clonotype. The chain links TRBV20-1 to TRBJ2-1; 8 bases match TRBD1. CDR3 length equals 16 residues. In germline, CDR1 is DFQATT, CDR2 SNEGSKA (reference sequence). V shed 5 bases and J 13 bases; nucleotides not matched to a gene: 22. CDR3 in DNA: TGCAGTGCTCCCTCAAAAGGACAGGGAATGGGTCATGGTCAGTTCTTC. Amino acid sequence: CSAPSKGQGMGHGQFF.

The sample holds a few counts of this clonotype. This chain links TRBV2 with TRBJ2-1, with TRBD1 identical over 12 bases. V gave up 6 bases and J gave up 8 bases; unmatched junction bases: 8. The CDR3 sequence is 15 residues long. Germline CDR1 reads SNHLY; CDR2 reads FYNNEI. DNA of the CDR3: TGTGCCAGCAGCAACCGGGACAGGGGGCTTCATGAGCAGTTCTTC. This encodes CASSNRDRGLHEQFF.

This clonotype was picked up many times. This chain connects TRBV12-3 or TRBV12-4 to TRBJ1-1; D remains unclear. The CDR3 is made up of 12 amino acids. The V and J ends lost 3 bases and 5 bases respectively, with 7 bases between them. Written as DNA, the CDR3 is TGTGCCAGCAGTTTTTCTGGTACTGAAGCTTTCTTT. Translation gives CASSFSGTEAFF.

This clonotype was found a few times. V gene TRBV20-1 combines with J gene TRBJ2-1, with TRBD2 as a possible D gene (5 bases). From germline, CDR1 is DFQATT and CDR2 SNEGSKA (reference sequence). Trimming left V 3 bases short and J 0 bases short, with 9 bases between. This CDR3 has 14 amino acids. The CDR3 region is CSASPGSSYNEQFF. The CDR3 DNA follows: TGCAGTGCTAGTCCGGGGAGCTCCTACAATGAGCAGTTCTTC.

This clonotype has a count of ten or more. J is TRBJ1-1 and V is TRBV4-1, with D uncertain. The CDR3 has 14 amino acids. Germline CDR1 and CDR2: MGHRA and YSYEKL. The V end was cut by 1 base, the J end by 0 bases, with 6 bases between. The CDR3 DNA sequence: TGCGCCAGCAGCCAAGTACAGATGAACACTGAAGCTTTCTTT. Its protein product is CASSQVQMNTEAFF.

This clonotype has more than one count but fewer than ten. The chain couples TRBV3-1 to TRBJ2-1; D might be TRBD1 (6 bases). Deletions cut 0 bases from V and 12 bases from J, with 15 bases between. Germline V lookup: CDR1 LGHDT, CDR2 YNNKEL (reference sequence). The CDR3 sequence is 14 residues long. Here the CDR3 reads CASSQEGTGSLQFF. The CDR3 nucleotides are TGTGCCAGCAGCCAAGAGGGTACAGGGTCATTGCAGTTCTTC.

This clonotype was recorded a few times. The CDR3 DNA follows: TGTGCCAGCAGCCCCCGGGGGGAGCGGAATACGCAGTATTTT. This gives the protein CASSPRGERNTQYF. The chain couples TRBV4-2 to TRBJ2-3; 7 bases align to TRBD2. The CDR3 is 14 residues long. V lost 4 bases to trimming and J lost 7 bases; unmatched junction nucleotides: 8. The germline CDR1 and CDR2 sequences are LGHNA and YNFKEQ.

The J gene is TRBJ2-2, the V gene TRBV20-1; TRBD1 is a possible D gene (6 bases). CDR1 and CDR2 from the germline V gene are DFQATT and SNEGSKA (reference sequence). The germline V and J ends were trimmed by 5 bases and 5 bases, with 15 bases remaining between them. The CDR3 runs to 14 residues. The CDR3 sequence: CSAPGQFATGELFF. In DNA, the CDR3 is TGCAGTGCTCCCGGACAGTTCGCTACCGGGGAGCTGTTTTTT.

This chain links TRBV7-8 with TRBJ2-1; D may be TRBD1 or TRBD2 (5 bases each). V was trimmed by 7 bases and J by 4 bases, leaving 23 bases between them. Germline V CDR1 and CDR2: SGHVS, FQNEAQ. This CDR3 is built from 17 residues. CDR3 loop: CASIESLGRAGYNEQFF. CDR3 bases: TGTGCCAGCATCGAATCGTTGGGGCGGGCCGGGTACAATGAGCAGTTCTTC. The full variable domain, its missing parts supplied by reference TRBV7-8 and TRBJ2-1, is GAGVSQSPRYKVAKRGQDVALRCDPISGHVSLFWYQQALGQGPEFLTYFQNEAQLDKSGLPSDRFFAERPEGSVSTLKIQRTQQEDSAVYLCASIESLGRAGYNEQFFGPGTRLTVL.

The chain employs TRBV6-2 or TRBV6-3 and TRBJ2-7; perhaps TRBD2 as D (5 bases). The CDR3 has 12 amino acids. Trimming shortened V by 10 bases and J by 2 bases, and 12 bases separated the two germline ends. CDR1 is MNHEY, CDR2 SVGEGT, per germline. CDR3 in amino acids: CATSEGPYEQYF. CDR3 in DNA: TGTGCCACCTCTGAGGGCCCCTACGAGCAGTACTTC.

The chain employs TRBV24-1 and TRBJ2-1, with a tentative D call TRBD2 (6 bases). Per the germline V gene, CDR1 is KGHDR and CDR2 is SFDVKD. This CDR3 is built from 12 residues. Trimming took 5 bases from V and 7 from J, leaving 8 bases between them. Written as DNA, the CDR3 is TGTGCCACCAGTGCCGGGACTAATGAGCAGTTCTTC. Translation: CATSAGTNEQFF.

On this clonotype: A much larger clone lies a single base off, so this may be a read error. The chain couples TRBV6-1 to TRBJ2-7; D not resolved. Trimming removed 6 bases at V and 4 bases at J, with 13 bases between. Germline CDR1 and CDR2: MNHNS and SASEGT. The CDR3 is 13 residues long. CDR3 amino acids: CASRQCPPYEQYF. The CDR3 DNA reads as TGTGCCAGCAGACAGTGTCCCCCTTACGAGCAGTACTTC.

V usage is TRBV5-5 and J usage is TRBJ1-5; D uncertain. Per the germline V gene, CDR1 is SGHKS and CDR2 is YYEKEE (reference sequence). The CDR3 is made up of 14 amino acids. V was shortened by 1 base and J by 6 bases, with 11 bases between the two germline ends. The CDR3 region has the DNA TGTGCCAGCAGCTTGTCTGAGGGAAGTCAGCCCCAGCATTTT. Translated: CASSLSEGSQPQHF.

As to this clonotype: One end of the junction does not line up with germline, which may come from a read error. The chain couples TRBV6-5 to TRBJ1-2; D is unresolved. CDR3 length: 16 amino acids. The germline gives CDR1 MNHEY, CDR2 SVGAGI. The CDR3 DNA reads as TGTGCCAGCAGTAACTCCGTCGGGCAGGCGGGCTATGGCTACACCTTC. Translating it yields CASSNSVGQAGYGYTF.

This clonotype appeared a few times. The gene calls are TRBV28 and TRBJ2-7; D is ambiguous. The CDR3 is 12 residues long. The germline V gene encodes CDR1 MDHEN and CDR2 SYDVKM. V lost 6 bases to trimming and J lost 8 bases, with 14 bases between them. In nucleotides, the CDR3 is TGTGCCAGCAGCCAATATGACATGCAGCAGTACTTC. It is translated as CASSQYDMQQYF. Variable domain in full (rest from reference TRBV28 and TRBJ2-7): DVKVTQSSRYLVKRTGEKVFLECVQDMDHENMFWYRQDPGLGLRLIYFSYDVKMKEKGDIPEGYSVSREKKERFSLILESASTNQTSMYLCASSQYDMQQYFGPGTRLTVT.

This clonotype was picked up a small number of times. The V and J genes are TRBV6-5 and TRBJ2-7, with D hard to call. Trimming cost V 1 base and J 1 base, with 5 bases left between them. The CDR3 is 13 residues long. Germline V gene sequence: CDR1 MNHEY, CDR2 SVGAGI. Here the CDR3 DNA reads TGTGCCAGCAGTTACTTCAAATCCTACGAGCAGTACTTC. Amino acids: CASSYFKSYEQYF.

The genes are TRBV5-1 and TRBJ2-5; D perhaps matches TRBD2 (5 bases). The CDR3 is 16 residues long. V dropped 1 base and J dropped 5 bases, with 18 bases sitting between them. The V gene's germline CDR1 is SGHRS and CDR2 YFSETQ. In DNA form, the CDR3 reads TGCGCCAGCAGCTTGTCTCTGCGGGCGGAATGGGAGACCCAGTACTTC. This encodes CASSLSLRAEWETQYF.

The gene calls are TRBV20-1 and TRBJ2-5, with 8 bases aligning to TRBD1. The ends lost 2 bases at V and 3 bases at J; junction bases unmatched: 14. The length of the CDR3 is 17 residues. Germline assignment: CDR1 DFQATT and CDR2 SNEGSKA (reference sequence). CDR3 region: CSARRQPQGAQEETQYF. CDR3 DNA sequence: TGCAGTGCTAGAAGGCAACCGCAGGGGGCGCAGGAAGAGACCCAGTACTTC.

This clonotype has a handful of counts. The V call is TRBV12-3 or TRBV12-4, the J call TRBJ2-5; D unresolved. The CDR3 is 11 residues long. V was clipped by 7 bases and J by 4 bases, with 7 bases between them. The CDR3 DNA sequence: TGTGCCAGCAAGATTGGAGAGACCCAGTACTTC. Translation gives CASKIGETQYF.

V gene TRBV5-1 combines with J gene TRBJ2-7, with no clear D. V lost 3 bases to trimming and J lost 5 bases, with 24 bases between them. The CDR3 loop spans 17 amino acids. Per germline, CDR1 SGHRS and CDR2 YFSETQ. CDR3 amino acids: CASSSFITERPSHEQYF. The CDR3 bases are TGCGCCAGCAGCTCGTTTATCACTGAACGGCCGAGCCACGAGCAGTACTTC.

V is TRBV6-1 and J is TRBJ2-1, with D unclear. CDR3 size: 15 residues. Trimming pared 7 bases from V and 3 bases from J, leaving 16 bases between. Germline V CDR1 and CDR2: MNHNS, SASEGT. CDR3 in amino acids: CASILKVTDYNEQFF. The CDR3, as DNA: TGTGCCAGCATTCTAAAGGTGACCGACTACAATGAGCAGTTCTTC.

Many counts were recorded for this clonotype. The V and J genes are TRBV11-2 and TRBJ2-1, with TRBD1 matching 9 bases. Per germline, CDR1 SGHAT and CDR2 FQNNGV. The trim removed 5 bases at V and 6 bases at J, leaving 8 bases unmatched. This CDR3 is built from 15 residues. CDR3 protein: CASSPGTGYRNEQFF. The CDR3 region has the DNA TGTGCCAGCAGCCCCGGGACAGGGTATCGCAATGAGCAGTTCTTC.

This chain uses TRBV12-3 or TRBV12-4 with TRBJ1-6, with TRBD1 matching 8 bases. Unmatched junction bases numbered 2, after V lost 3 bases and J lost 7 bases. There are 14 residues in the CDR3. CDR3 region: CASSFQGANSPLHF. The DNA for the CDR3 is TGTGCCAGCAGTTTTCAGGGGGCGAATTCACCCCTCCACTTT.